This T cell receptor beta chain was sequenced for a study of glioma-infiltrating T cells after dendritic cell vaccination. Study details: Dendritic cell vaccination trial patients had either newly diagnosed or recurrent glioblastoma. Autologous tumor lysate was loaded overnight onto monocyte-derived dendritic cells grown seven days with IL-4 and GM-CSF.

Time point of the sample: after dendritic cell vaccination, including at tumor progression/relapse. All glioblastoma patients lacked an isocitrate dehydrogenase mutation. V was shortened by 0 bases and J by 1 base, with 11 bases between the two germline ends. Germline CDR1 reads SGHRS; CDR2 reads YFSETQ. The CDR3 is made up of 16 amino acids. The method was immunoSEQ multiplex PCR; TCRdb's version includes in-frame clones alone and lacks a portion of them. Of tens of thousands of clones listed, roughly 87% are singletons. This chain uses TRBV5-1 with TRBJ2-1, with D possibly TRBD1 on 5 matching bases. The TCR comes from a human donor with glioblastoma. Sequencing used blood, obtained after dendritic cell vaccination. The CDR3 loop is CASSLGGRASYNEQFF. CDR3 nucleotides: TGCGCCAGCAGCTTGGGGGGCAGGGCTTCCTACAATGAGCAGTTCTTC.